This TCR beta chain was sequenced during a study of blood T cell repertoires in COVID-19. Produced via immunoSEQ multiplex PCR; TCRdb's table is partial and in-frame only. The table includes some 700,000 clones, around 89% detected once. J lost 6 bases, V lost 3 bases, and 8 bases had no gene match. This CDR3 spans 14 amino acids. CDR1 is SGHNT and CDR2 is YYREEE in the germline V gene (reference sequence). The receptor's source is a woman aged 18-35 years with acute or convalescent COVID-19. V is TRBV5-4 and J is TRBJ1-1; the match to TRBD1 covers 7 bases. Sequenced sample: peripheral blood. The CDR3 DNA reads as TGTGCCAGCAGCTCCTCGACCAGGGGGGCTGAAGCTTTCTTT. Its protein product is CASSSSTRGAEAFF.